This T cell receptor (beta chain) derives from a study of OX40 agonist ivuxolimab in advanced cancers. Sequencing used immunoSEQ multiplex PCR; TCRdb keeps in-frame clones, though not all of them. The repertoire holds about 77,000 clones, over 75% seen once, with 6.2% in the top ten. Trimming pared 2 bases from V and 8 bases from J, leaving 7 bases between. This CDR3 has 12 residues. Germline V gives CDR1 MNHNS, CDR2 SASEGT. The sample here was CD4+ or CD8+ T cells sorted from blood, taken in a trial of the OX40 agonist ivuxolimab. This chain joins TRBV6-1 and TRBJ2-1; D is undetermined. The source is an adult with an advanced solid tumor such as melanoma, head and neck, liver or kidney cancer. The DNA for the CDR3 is TGTGCCAGCAGTGAATCGCTCTATGAGCAGTTCTTC. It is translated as CASSESLYEQFF.